This T cell receptor (beta chain) was sequenced in a study of T-cell memory formation after mild COVID-19. Each CDR3 protein gets one entry after TCRdb re-called the 5' RACE reads with MiXCR. The sample comprises approximately 570,000 distinct CDR3 sequences, more than 15% of which are singletons, and approximately 12% rests with the top ten. Study findings and constraints: Within pre-infection memory, some responding clones were found, suggesting cross-reactive memory joined.

The table lists this clonotype with a count of one. Its specificity is unknown. In germline, CDR1 is SGHVS, CDR2 FQNEAQ. Between the trimmed V and J ends, which lost 6 bases and 3 bases, there was a span of 18 bases. The length of the CDR3 is 15 residues. Sequences were obtained from PBMCs or a T cell subset sorted from them (not recorded which). This clonotype originated in an adult woman who had mild COVID-19 (a few samples of this study predate the infection). Cell type and time point are not known. The chain carries TRBV7-8 and TRBJ2-7, with D perhaps TRBD1 (7 bases). The CDR3 spells CASSTGSQGDYEQYF. The CDR3 coding sequence is TGTGCCAGCAGTACCGGGAGCCAGGGGGACTACGAGCAGTACTTC.